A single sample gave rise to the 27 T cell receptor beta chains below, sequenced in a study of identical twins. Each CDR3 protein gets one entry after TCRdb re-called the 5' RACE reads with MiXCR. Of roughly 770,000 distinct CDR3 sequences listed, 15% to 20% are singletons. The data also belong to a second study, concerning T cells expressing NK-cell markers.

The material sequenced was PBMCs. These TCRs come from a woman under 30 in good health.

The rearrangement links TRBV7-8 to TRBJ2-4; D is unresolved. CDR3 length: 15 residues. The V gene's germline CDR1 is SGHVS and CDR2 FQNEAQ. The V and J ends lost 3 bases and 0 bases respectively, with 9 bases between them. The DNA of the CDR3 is TGTGCCAGCAGCTTCCAGAGATTAGCCAAAAACATTCAGTACTTC. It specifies CASSFQRLAKNIQYF.

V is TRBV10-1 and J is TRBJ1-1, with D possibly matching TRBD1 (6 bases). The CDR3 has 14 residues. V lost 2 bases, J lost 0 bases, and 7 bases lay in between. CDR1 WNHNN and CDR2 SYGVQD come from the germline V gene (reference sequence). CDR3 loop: CASSEGQLNTEAFF. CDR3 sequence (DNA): TGCGCCAGCAGTGAGGGACAGTTGAACACTGAAGCTTTCTTT.

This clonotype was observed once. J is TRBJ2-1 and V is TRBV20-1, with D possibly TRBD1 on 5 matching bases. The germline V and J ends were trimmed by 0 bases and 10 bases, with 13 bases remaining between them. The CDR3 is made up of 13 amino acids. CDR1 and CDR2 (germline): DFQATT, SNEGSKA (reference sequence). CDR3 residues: CSARDLISGEQFF. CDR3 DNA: TGCAGTGCTAGAGATCTCATATCAGGGGAGCAGTTCTTC.

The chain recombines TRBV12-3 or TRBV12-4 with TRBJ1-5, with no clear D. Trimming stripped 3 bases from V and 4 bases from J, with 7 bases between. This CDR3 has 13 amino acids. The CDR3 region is CASSFEANQPQHF. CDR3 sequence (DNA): TGTGCCAGCAGTTTTGAGGCTAATCAGCCCCAGCATTTT.

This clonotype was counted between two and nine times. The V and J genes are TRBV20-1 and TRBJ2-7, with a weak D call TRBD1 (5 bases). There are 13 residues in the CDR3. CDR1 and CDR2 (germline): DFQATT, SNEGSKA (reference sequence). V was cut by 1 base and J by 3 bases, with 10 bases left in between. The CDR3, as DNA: TGCAGTGCTAGAGGGGTCCAGGGCTACGAGCAGTACTTC. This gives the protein CSARGVQGYEQYF.

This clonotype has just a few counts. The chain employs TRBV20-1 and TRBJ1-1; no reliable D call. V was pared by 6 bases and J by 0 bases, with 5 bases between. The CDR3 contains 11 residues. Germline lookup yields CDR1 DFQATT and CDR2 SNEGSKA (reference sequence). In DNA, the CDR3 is TGCAGTGCCCACCTGAACACTGAAGCTTTCTTT. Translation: CSAHLNTEAFF.

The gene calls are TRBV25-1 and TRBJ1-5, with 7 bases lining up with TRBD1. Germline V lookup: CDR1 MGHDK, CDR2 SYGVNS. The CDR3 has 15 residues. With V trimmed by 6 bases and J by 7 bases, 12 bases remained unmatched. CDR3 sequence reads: CASSPTTGSGQPQHF. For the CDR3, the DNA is TGTGCCAGCAGCCCAACGACAGGGAGCGGACAGCCCCAGCATTTT.

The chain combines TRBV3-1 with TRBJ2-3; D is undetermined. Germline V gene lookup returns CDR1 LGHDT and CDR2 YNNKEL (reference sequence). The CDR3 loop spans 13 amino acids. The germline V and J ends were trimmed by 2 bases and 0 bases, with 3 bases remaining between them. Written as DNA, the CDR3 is TGTGCCAGCAGCCAAACAAGCACAGATACGCAGTATTTT. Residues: CASSQTSTDTQYF.

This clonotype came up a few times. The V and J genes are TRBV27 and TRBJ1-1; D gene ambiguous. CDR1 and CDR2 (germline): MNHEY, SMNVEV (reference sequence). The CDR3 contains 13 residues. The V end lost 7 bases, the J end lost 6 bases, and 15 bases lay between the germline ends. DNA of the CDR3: TGTGCCAGCACCGGCTTTGGGCACCCTGAAGCTTTCTTT. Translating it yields CASTGFGHPEAFF.

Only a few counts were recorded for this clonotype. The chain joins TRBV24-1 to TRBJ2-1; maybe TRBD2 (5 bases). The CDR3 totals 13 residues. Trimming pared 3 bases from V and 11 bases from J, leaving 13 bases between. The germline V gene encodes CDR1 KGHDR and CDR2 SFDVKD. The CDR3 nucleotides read TGTGCCACCAGTGATCCGCACTCGGGAAAGCAGTTCTTC. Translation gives CATSDPHSGKQFF.

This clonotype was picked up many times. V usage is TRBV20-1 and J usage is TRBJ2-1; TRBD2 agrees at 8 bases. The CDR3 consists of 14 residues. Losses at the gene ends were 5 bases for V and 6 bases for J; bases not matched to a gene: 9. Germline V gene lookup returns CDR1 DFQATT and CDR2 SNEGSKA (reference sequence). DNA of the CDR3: TGCAGTGCTCATCTCCACGGGGGGGCCAATGAGCAGTTCTTC. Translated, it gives CSAHLHGGANEQFF.

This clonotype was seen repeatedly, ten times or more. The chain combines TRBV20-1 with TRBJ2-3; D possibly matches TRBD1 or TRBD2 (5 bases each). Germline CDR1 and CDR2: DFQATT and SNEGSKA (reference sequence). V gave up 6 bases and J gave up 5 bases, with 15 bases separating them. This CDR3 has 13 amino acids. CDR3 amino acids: CSAGTAGGDTQYF. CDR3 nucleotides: TGCAGTGCGGGGACCGCCGGAGGAGATACGCAGTATTTT.

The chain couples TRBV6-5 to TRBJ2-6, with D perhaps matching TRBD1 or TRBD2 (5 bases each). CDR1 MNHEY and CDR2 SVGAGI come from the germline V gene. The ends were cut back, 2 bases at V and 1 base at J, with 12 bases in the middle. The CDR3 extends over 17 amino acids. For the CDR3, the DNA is TGTGCCAGCAGTTACGGGGGACGGATTTCTGGGGCCAACGTCCTGACTTTC. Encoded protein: CASSYGGRISGANVLTF.

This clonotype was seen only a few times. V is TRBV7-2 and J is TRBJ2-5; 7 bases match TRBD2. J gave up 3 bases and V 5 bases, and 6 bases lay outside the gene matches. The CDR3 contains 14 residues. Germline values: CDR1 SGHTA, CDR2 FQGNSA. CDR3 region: CASSPSSGKETQYF. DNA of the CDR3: TGTGCCAGCAGCCCTTCTAGCGGCAAAGAGACCCAGTACTTC.

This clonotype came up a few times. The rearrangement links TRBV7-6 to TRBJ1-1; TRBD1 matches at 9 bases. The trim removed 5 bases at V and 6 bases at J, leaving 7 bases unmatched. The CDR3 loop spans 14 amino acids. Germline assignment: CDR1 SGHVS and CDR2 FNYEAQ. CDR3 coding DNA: TGTGCCAGCAGCCGGACAGGGGCCTTACCTGAAGCTTTCTTT. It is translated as CASSRTGALPEAFF.

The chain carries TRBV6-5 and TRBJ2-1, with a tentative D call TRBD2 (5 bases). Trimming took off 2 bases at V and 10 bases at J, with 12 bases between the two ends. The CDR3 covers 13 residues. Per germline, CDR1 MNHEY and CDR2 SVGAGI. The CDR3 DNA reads TGTGCCAGCAGTTACGGGCCCCCGGGGGAGCAGTTCTTC. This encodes CASSYGPPGEQFF.

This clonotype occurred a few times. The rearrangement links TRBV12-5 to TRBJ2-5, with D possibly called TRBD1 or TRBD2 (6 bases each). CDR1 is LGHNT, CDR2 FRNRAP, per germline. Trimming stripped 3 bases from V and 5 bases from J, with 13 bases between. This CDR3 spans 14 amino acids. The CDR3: CASGFTGGGETQYF. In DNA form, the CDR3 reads TGTGCTAGTGGTTTTACCGGGGGCGGTGAGACCCAGTACTTC.

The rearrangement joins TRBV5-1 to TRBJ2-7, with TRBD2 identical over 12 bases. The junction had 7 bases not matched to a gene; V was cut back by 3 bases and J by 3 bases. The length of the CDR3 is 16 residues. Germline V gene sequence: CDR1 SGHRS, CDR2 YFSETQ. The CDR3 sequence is CASSSSGGAGDYEQYF. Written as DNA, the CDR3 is TGCGCCAGCAGCTCTAGCGGGGGGGCCGGGGACTACGAGCAGTACTTC.

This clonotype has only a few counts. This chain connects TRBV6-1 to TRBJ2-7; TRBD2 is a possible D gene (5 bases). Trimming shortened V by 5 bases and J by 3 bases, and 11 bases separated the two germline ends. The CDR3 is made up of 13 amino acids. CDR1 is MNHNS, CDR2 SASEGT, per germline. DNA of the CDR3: TGTGCCAGCAGTCGGACTCGTGGCTACGAGCAGTACTTC. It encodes CASSRTRGYEQYF.

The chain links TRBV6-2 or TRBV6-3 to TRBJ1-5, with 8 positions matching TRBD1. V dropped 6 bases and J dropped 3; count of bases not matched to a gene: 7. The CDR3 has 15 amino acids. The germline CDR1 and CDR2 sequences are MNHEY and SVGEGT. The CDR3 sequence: CASRSTGGSNQPQHF. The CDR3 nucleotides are TGTGCCAGCAGGTCCACAGGGGGATCCAATCAGCCCCAGCATTTT.

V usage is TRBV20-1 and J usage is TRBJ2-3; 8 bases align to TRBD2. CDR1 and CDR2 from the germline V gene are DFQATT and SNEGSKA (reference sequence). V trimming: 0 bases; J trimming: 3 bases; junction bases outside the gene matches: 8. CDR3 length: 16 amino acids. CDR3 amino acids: CSARDQAGVETDTQYF. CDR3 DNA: TGCAGTGCTAGAGATCAAGCGGGAGTTGAGACAGATACGCAGTATTTT.

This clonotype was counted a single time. The chain's CDR3 is CASSSTGGREQYF. CDR3 DNA sequence: TGCGCCAGCAGCTCCACCGGCGGCCGCGAGCAGTACTTC. The V call is TRBV5-1, the J call TRBJ2-7; D gene uncertain. V lost 3 bases, J lost 6 bases, and 13 bases lay in between. Germline loops: CDR1 SGHRS, CDR2 YFSETQ. CDR3 length equals 13 residues.

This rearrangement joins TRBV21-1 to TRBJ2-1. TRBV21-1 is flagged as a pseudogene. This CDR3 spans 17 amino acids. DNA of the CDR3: TGTGCCAGCAGCCCCCACCGATGGAAAGCCTCCTACAATGAGCAGTTCTTC. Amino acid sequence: CASSPHRWKASYNEQFF.

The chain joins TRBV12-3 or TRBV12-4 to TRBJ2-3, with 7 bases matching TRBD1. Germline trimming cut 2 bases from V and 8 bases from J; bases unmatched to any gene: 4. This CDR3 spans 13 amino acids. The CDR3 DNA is TGTGCCAGCAGTTTAAGAAGGGGGCCTACGCAGTATTTT. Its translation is CASSLRRGPTQYF.

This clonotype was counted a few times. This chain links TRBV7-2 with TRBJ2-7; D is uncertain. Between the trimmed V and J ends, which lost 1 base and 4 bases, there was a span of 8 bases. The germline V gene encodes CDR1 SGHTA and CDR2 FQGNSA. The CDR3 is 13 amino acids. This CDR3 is CASSLGVFYEQYF. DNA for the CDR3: TGTGCCAGCAGCTTAGGCGTATTTTACGAGCAGTACTTC.

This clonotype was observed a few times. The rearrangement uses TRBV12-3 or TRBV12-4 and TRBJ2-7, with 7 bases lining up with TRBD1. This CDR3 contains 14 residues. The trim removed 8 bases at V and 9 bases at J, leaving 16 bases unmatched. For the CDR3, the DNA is TGTGCCAGCTCCCCCGGGGACAGCTCCCGGGGGCAGTACTTC. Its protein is CASSPGDSSRGQYF.

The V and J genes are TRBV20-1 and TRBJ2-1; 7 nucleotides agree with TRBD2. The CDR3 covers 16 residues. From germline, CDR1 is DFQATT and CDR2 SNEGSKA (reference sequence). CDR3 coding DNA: TGCAGCCCCCCTGGGGGTTCGGGGGGAATCTACAATGAGCAGTTCTTC. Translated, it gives CSPPGGSGGIYNEQFF.